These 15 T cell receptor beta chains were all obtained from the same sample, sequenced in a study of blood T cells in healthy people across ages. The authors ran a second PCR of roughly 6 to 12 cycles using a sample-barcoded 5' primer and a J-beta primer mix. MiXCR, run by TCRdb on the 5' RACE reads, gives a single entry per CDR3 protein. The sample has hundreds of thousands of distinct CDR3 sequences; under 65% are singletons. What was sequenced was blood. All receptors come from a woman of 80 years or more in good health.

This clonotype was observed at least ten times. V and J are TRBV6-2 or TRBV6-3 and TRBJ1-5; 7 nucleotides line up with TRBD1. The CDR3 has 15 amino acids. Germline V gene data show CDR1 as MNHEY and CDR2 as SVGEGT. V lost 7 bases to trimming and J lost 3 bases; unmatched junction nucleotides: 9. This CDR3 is CASKYRGVVNQPQHF. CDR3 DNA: TGTGCCAGCAAGTACAGGGGAGTGGTCAATCAGCCCCAGCATTTT.

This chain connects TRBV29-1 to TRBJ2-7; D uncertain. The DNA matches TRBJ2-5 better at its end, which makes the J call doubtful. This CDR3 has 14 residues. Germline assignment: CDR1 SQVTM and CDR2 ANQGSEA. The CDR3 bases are TGCAGCGTTGAGCCCAGGTGGAAATACGAGACCCAGTACTTC. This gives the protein CSVEPRWKYETQYF.

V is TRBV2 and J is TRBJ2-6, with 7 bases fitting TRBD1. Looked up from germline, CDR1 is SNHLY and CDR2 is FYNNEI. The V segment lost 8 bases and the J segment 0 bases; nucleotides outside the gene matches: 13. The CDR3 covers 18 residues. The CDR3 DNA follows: TGTGCCAGCGACCGACAACCGGGACAGCTCTCTGGGGCCAACGTCCTGACTTTC. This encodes CASDRQPGQLSGANVLTF.

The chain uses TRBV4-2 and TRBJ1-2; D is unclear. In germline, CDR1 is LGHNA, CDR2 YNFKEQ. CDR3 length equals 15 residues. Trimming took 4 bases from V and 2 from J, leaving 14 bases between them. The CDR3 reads CASSLFVGGNYGYTF. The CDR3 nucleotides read TGTGCCAGCAGCCTATTCGTGGGAGGGAACTATGGCTACACCTTC.

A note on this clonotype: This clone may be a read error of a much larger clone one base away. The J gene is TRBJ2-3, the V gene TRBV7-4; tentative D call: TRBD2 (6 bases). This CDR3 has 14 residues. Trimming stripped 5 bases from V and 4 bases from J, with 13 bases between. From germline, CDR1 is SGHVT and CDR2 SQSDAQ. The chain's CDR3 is CASSPTPSADTQYF. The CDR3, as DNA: TGTGCCAGCAGCCCCACGCCTAGCGCAGATACGCAGTATTTT.

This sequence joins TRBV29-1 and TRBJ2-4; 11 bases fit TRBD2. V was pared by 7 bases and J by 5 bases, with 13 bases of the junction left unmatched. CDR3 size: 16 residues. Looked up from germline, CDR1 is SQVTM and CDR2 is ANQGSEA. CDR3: CSAKLALAGVQNIQYF. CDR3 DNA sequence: TGCAGCGCAAAATTGGCACTAGCGGGAGTCCAAAACATTCAGTACTTC.

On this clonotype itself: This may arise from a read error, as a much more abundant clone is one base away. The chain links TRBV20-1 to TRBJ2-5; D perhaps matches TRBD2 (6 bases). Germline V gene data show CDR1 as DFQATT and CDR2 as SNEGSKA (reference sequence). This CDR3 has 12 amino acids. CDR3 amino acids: CSAPSGQETRYF. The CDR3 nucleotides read TGCAGTGCCCCCAGCGGGCAAGAGACCCGGTACTTC.

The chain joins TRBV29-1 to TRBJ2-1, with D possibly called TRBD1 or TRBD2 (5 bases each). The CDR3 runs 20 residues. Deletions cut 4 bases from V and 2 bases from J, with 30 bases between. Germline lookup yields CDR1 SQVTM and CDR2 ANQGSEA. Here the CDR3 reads CSVGVVRVSSRGVTYNEQFF. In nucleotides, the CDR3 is TGCAGCGTTGGCGTAGTCAGGGTCAGTTCTAGAGGGGTTACCTACAATGAGCAGTTCTTC.

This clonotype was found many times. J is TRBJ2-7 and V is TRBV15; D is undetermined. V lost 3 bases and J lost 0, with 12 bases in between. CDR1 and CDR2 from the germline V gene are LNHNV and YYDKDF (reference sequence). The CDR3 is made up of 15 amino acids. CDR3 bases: TGTGCCACCAGCAGGTCGATGGGGAACTCCTACGAGCAGTACTTC. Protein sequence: CATSRSMGNSYEQYF.

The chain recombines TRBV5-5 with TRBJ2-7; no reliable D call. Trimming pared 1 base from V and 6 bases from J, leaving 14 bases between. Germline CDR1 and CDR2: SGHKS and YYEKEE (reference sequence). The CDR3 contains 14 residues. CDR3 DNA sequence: TGTGCCAGCAGCTTGATTAGCTCGACCACCGAGCAGTACTTC. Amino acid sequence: CASSLISSTTEQYF.

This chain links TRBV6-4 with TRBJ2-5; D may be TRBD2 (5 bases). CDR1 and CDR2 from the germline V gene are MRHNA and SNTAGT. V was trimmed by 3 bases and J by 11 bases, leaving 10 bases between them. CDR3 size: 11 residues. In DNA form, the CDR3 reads TGTGCCAGCAGTGATCAGGCGGGTCAGTACTTC. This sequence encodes CASSDQAGQYF.

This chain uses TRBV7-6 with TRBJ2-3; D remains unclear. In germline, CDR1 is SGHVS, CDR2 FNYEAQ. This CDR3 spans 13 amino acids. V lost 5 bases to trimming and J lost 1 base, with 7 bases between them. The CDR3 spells CASSKTRTDTQYF. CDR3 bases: TGTGCCAGCAGCAAGACTCGCACAGATACGCAGTATTTT.

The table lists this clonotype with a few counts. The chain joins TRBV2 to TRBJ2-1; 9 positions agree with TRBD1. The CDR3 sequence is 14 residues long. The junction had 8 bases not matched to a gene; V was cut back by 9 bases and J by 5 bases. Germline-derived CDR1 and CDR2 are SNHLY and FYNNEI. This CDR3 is CASTRDRDDNEQFF. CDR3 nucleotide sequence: TGTGCCAGTACGCGGGACAGGGATGACAATGAGCAGTTCTTC.

Here the CDR3 DNA reads TGCAGTCAACAGGGGGGTCCCAACGTCCTGACTTTC. As protein: CSQQGGPNVLTF. This sequence joins TRBV29-1 and TRBJ2-6, with 8 bases identical to TRBD1. Germline assignment: CDR1 SQVTM and CDR2 ANQGSEA. The length of the CDR3 is 12 residues.

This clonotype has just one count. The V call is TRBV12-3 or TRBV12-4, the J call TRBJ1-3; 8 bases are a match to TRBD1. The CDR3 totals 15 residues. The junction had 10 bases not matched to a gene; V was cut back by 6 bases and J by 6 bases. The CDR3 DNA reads TGTGCCAGCAGGCGCACAGGGGGTGAGGCAAACACCATATATTTT. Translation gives CASRRTGGEANTIYF.